These T cell receptor beta chains were read from a single sample in a study of OX40 agonist ivuxolimab in advanced cancers. Using immunoSEQ multiplex PCR, the repertoire was profiled, and TCRdb retains in-frame clones only, with some absent. The data hold about 89,000 clones, with 90% to 95% observed a single time. The specimen was CD4+ or CD8+ T cells sorted from blood, collected in a trial of the OX40 agonist ivuxolimab. Every receptor here comes from an adult with an advanced solid tumor such as melanoma, head and neck, liver or kidney cancer. Both conserved end residues are part of each CDR3. The D gene is left open where the match is weak. The size of a clone is reported for some rows only, either as once, few or many, or as a class for expanded clones.

.	TRBV6-5	.	TRBJ1-1	CASRGSGAGSTEAFF	TGTGCCAGCAGGGGCTCGGGGGCCGGGAGTACTGAAGCTTTCTTT
.	TRBV28	.	TRBJ1-4	CASSRPGVKLFF	TGTGCCAGCAGCCGCCCTGGGGTTAAACTGTTTTTT
.	TRBV6-5	.	TRBJ2-1	CASSYDREGFEQFF	TGTGCCAGCAGTTACGACAGGGAGGGGTTCGAGCAGTTCTTC
.	TRBV28	.	TRBJ1-2	CASSLLEYGYTF	TGTGCCAGCAGTTTACTGGAATATGGCTACACCTTC
.	TRBV5-5	.	TRBJ1-4	CASSLVLRGPSNEKLFF	TGTGCCAGCAGCTTGGTGTTACGTGGGCCTTCTAATGAAAAACTGTTTTTT
TRBD1	TRBV10-3	.	TRBJ1-3	CAINSDRGYSGNTIYF	TGTGCCATCAACTCGGACAGGGGGTATTCTGGAAACACCATATATTTT
.	TRBV29-1	.	TRBJ2-2	CSVRRRNTGELFF	TGCAGCGTTAGGAGGAGGAACACCGGGGAGCTGTTTTTT
TRBD2	TRBV28	.	TRBJ2-3	CASSSGGATDTQYF	TGTGCCAGCAGTAGCGGGGGGGCGACAGATACGCAGTATTTT
.	TRBV7-9	once	TRBJ2-2	CASSPVGAGELFF	TGTGCCAGCAGCCCCGTGGGTGCCGGGGAGCTGTTTTTT
.	TRBV28	.	TRBJ2-4	CASSGRKLAKNIQYF	TGTGCCAGCAGCGGACGGAAGCTAGCCAAAAACATTCAGTACTTC
.	TRBV30	.	TRBJ2-1	CAWSQLAGYNEQFF	TGTGCCTGGAGTCAGCTAGCCGGATACAATGAGCAGTTCTTC
.	TRBV7-2	.	TRBJ2-7	CASSAMGATYEQYF	TGTGCCAGCAGCGCCATGGGGGCCACCTACGAGCAGTACTTC
TRBD1	TRBV4-1	.	TRBJ2-7	CASSQEGAGGPNSYEQYF	TGCGCCAGCAGCCAAGAAGGGGCAGGGGGACCTAACTCCTACGAGCAGTACTTC
.	TRBV28	.	TRBJ2-3	CASGQVMTDTQYF	TGTGCCAGCGGTCAGGTGATGACAGATACGCAGTATTTT
.	TRBV29-1	.	TRBJ2-5	CSVHQETQYF	TGCAGCGTCCATCAAGAGACCCAGTACTTC
.	TRBV6-5	.	TRBJ2-5	CASSSRETQYF	TGTGCCAGCAGTTCCCGGGAGACCCAGTACTTC
.	TRBV5-1	.	TRBJ2-1	CASSFRGDYNEQFF	TGCGCCAGCAGCTTCAGGGGGGACTACAATGAGCAGTTCTTC
TRBD1	TRBV19	.	TRBJ1-2	CASSMNYRGQTRGYTF	TGTGCCAGTAGTATGAACTACAGGGGGCAGACGCGGGGCTACACCTTC
TRBD1	TRBV9	.	TRBJ2-3	CASSVNSGQGLTDTQYF	TGTGCCAGCAGCGTTAACTCGGGACAGGGACTCACAGATACGCAGTATTTT